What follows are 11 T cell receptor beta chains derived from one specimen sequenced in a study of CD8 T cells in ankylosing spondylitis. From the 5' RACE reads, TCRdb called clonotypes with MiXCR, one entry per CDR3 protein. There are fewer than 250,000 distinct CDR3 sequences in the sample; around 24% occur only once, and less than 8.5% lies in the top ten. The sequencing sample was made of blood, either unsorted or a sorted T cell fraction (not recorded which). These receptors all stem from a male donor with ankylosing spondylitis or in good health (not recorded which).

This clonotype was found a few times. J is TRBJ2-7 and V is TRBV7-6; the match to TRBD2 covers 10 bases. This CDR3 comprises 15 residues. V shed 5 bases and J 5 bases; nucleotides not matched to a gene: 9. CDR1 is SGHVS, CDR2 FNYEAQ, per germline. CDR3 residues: CASSPLSGRADEQYF. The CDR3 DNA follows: TGTGCCAGCAGCCCCCTGAGCGGGAGGGCCGACGAGCAGTACTTC.

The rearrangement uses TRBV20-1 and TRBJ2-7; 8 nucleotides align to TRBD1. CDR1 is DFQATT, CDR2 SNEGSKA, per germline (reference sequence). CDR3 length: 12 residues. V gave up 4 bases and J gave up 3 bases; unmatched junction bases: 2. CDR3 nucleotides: TGCAGTGCTACGACAGGGGACTACGAGCAGTACTTC. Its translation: CSATTGDYEQYF.

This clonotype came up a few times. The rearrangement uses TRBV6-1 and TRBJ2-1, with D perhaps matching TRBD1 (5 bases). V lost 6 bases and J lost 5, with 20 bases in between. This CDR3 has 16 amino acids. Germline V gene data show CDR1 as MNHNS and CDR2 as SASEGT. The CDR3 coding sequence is TGTGCCAGCAGCTCCAACGTCAGACTGGGGCACAATGAGCAGTTCTTC. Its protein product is CASSSNVRLGHNEQFF.

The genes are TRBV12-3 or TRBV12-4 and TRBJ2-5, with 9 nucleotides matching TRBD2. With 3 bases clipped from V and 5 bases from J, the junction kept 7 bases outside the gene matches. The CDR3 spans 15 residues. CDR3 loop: CASSFGASGKETQYF. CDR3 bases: TGTGCCAGCAGTTTTGGGGCTAGCGGGAAGGAGACCCAGTACTTC.

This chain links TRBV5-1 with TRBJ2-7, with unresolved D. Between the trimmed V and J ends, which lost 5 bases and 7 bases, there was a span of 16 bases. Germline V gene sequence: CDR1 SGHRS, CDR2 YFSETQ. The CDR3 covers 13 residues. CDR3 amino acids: CASSAGRSREQYF. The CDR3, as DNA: TGCGCCAGCAGTGCCGGCAGGTCGCGGGAGCAGTACTTC.

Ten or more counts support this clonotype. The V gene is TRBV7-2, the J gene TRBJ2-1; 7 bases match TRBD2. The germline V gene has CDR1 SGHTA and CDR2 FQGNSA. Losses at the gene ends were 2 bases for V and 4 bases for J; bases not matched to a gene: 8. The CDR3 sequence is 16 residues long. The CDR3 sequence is CASSLLSGGGYNEQFF. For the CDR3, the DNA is TGTGCCAGCAGCTTACTGTCAGGCGGGGGTTACAATGAGCAGTTCTTC. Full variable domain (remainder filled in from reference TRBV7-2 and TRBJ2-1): GAGVSQSPSNKVTEKGKDVELRCDPISGHTALYWYRQSLGQGLEFLIYFQGNSAPDKSGLPSDRFSAERTGGSVSTLTIQRTQQEDSAVYLCASSLLSGGGYNEQFFGPGTRLTVL.

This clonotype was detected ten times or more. CDR3 sequence (DNA): TGTGCCAGCAGCTTGGGGTTTGGCACACAAGAGACCCAGTACTTC. Its protein is CASSLGFGTQETQYF. V and J are TRBV7-6 and TRBJ2-5; no clear D gene. This CDR3 contains 15 residues. The V end was cut by 3 bases, the J end by 2 bases, with 13 bases between. Germline CDR1 reads SGHVS; CDR2 reads FNYEAQ. The whole variable domain, remainder taken from reference TRBV7-6 and TRBJ2-5, is GAGVSQSPRYKVTKRGQDVALRCDPISGHVSLYWYRQALGQGPEFLTYFNYEAQQDKSGLPNDRFSAERPEGSISTLTIQRTEQRDSAMYRCASSLGFGTQETQYFGPGTRLLVL.

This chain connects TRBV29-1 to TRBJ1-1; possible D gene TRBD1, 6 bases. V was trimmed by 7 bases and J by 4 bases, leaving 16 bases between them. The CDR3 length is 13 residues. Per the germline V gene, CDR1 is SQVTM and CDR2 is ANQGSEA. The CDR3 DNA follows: TGCAGCGCTCTGACAGGCCTGAGCACTGAAGCTTTCTTT. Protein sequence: CSALTGLSTEAFF.

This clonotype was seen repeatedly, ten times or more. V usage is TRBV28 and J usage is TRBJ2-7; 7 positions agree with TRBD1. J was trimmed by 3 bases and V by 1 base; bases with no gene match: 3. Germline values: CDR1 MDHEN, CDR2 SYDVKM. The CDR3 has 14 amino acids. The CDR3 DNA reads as TGTGCCAGCAGTTTATCAGGGGGTTACTACGAGCAGTACTTC. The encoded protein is CASSLSGGYYEQYF.

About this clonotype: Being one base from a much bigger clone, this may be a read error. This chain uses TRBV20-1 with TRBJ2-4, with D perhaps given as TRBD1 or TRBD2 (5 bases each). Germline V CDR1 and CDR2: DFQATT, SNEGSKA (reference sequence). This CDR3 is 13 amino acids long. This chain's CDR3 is CSAAQGAKTIQYF. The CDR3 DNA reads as TGCAGTGCTGCGCAGGGAGCCAAAACCATTCAGTACTTC.

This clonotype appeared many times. This CDR3 is CASRIRTTTNEKLFF. In DNA, the CDR3 is TGTGCCAGCAGAATCCGGACGACGACTAATGAAAAACTGTTTTTT. The gene calls are TRBV11-2 and TRBJ1-4, with D uncertain. V was clipped by 6 bases and J by 2 bases, with 13 bases between them. CDR1 and CDR2 from the germline V gene are SGHAT and FQNNGV. The CDR3 is made up of 15 amino acids. Drawing the rest from reference TRBV11-2 and TRBJ1-4, the complete variable domain is EAGVAQSPRYKIIEKRQSVAFWCNPISGHATLYWYQQILGQGPKLLIQFQNNGVVDDSQLPKDRFSAERLKGVDSTLKIQPAKLEDSAVYLCASRIRTTTNEKLFFGSGTQLSVL.